This T cell receptor (beta chain) was profiled in a study of shared clonotypes between healthy human individuals. Study overall: Donors had three CD4 naive, three CD4 memory, two CD8 naive and one CD8 memory plate apiece. Study-level findings and limits: When compared with the clonotypes that were shared by all four sorted-subset donors, the non-shared clonotypes turned out to have lower generation probabilities.

Concerning this clone itself: Its antigen is as yet unknown.

Generated by immunoSEQ multiplex PCR, the TCRdb table keeps only in-frame clones and is missing some. The sample carries around 2.5 million clones, 80% to 95% recorded once. Investigators divided CD4+ cells into CD45RA+ naive and CD45RA-negative memory subsets. V shed 2 bases, J shed 6 bases, and the junction held 16 bases outside the gene matches. CDR1 is SEHNR, CDR2 FQNEAQ, per germline (reference sequence). The CDR3 is 18 residues long. The rearrangement uses TRBV7-9 and TRBJ1-5; TRBD1 aligns across 7 bases. Specimen: naive CD4+ T cells from PBMCs. Subset indicated: CD45RA+ positively selected. This TCR came from a man between 18 and 35 years old in good health. Some clones in this sample may be carry-over from other donors' samples. The DNA of the CDR3 is TGTGCCAGCAGCTTACACCGACAGGGCTTCTCTTGGAGTCAGCCCCAGCATTTT. Its protein product is CASSLHRQGFSWSQPQHF.